Below, 12 T cell receptor beta chains from the same sample are listed, as sequenced in a study of blood T cell repertoires in COVID-19. TCRdb keeps only in-frame clones here, not all; method: immunoSEQ multiplex PCR. Of hundreds of thousands of clones listed, 80% to 85% were seen once; the top ten hold less than 20%. The sequenced material came from peripheral blood. The receptors were gathered from a woman older than 75 with active or convalescent COVID-19.

The chain carries TRBV3-1 (or the pseudogene TRBV3-2) and TRBJ2-1; D is perhaps TRBD1 (6 bases). This CDR3 is 19 amino acids long. With 3 bases removed from V and 8 bases from J, the gap between germline ends came to 29 bases. From germline, CDR1 is LGHDT and CDR2 YNNKEL (reference sequence). CDR3 nucleotides: TGTGCCAGCAGCCATCTTTCTACAATACAAGGGGGATATAGAGATGAGCAGTTCTTC. It specifies CASSHLSTIQGGYRDEQFF.

On this clone: One end of the junction fails to match germline, which may point to a read error. The genes are TRBV11-2 and TRBJ1-1; no definite D call. The CDR3 sequence is 11 residues long. Per germline, CDR1 SGHAT and CDR2 FQNNGV. DNA of the CDR3: TGTGCCAGCAGCTGGGCCGGCTTTTTCGACTTT. Translated: CASSWAGFFDF.

The V gene is TRBV5-4, the J gene TRBJ1-6, with 7 bases fitting TRBD1. Germline V gene sequence: CDR1 SGHNT, CDR2 YYREEE (reference sequence). This CDR3 comprises 15 residues. Trimming at V came to 0 bases and at J to 3 bases, leaving 0 bases not matched to a gene. The DNA for the CDR3 is TGTGCCAGCAGCTTGGGACAGGGCTATAATTCACCCCTCCACTTT. It specifies CASSLGQGYNSPLHF.

This rearrangement joins TRBV15 to TRBJ2-5; 14 nucleotides match TRBD2. After removal of 2 bases from V and 2 bases from J, the junction contained 4 bases not matched to a gene. CDR3 length: 17 residues. Per the germline V gene, CDR1 is LNHNV and CDR2 is YYDKDF (reference sequence). The CDR3: CATSRWGTSGSQETQYF. The CDR3 DNA is TGTGCCACCAGCAGATGGGGGACTAGCGGGAGTCAAGAGACCCAGTACTTC.

This chain joins TRBV2 and TRBJ1-1, with D perhaps matching TRBD1 (5 bases). Trimming cost V 7 bases and J 13 bases, with 22 bases left between them. The CDR3 has 13 amino acids. Per germline, CDR1 SNHLY and CDR2 FYNNEI. CDR3 sequence reads: CASTPRGDLSVFF. The CDR3 DNA reads TGTGCCAGCACCCCCCGGGGGGACCTAAGCGTTTTCTTT.

The J gene is TRBJ2-1, the V gene TRBV6-6; TRBD1 agrees at 9 bases. Per the germline V gene, CDR1 is MNHNY and CDR2 is SVGAGI (reference sequence). The CDR3 extends over 14 amino acids. Germline trimming cut 2 bases from V and 9 bases from J; bases unmatched to any gene: 5. DNA for the CDR3: TGTGCCAGCAGTTACACGGGGACAGGGTCTGAGCAGTTCTTC. Amino acid sequence: CASSYTGTGSEQFF.

V and J are TRBV5-6 and TRBJ1-4; D gene unclear. Trimming took 3 bases from V and 7 from J, leaving 16 bases between them. This CDR3 region has 15 residues. Germline CDR1 SGHDT, CDR2 YYEEEE. The CDR3 loop is CASSSWTQRGEKLFF. The CDR3 nucleotides read TGTGCCAGCAGCTCCTGGACGCAACGGGGTGAAAAACTGTTTTTT.

This clone has just one count. Here the CDR3 DNA reads TGTGCCAGCAGTGAAGCCGGACAACGCTCTGGAAACACCATATATTTT. It yields the protein CASSEAGQRSGNTIYF. The genes are TRBV2 and TRBJ1-3; D is possibly TRBD1 (5 bases). V dropped 0 bases and J dropped 0 bases, with 9 bases sitting between them. The germline V gene has CDR1 SNHLY and CDR2 FYNNEI. The CDR3 extends over 16 amino acids. The variable domain in full, completed from reference TRBV2 and TRBJ1-3, reads EPEVTQTPSHQVTQMGQEVILRCVPISNHLYFYWYRQILGQKVEFLVSFYNNEISEKSEIFDDQFSVERPDGSNFTLKIRSTKLEDSAMYFCASSEAGQRSGNTIYFGEGSWLTVV.

This rearrangement joins TRBV5-4 to TRBJ1-2; a weak D match, TRBD1 (5 bases). Germline V lookup: CDR1 SGHNT, CDR2 YYREEE (reference sequence). The V end was cut by 1 base, the J end by 3 bases, with 19 bases between. The CDR3 spans 17 residues. The CDR3 DNA reads TGTGCCAGCAGCTTGCGTATTGGGACTCAAGGGGACTATGGCTACACCTTC. Translating gives CASSLRIGTQGDYGYTF.

V gene TRBV12-3 or TRBV12-4 combines with J gene TRBJ1-6; tentatively, D is TRBD1 (5 bases). Trimming pared 7 bases from V and 10 bases from J, leaving 11 bases between. The length of the CDR3 is 12 residues. CDR3 sequence reads: CASTSGFSPLHF. The CDR3 coding sequence is TGTGCCAGCACCTCAGGGTTCTCACCCCTCCACTTT.

V usage is TRBV28 and J usage is TRBJ1-6, with 8 bases aligning to TRBD1. In germline, CDR1 is MDHEN, CDR2 SYDVKM. The CDR3 contains 16 residues. Trimming removed 5 bases from V and 9 bases from J; junction bases left unmatched: 12. The CDR3 coding sequence is TGTGCCAGCAGTCCCCAACAGGGGGGAATTGTTTCACCCCTCCACTTT. Encoded protein: CASSPQQGGIVSPLHF.

The V call is TRBV7-9, the J call TRBJ2-7, with 10 positions matching TRBD1. CDR1 SEHNR and CDR2 FQNEAQ come from the germline V gene (reference sequence). The CDR3 sequence is 15 residues long. Unmatched junction bases numbered 9, after V lost 5 bases and J lost 5 bases. As DNA, the CDR3 is TGTGCCAGCAGCAACCAGGGACAGGGGAGGCACGAGCAGTACTTC. It translates to CASSNQGQGRHEQYF. The entire variable domain, with the rest obtained from reference TRBV7-9 and TRBJ2-7, is as follows: DTGVSQNPRHKITKRGQNVTFRCDPISEHNRLYWYRQTLGQGPEFLTYFQNEAQLEKSRLLSDRFSAERPKGSFSTLEIQRTEQGDSAMYLCASSNQGQGRHEQYFGPGTRLTVT.